This T cell receptor beta chain comes out of a study of T cells in Graves' hyperthyroidism and ophthalmopathy. TCR beta CDR3 regions were amplified from RNA transcripts. The study used the HTBI primer set for a first-round RT-PCR of the TCR CDR3. TCRdb analysed the multiplex PCR reads with MiXCR anew, one entry per CDR3 protein. Of about 540,000 distinct CDR3 sequences in the sample, under 60% are singletons; the top ten hold roughly 8.2%. This CDR3 spans 13 amino acids. The ends were cut back, 2 bases at V and 8 bases at J, with 15 bases in the middle. The V gene's germline CDR1 is GTSNPN and CDR2 SVGIG (reference sequence). Recently diagnosed hyperthyroidism of less than 2 months' duration affected patients aged 18 to 65.

This sequence was found in a woman under 30 with Graves' hyperthyroidism. The rearrangement joins TRBV30 to TRBJ1-1, with unresolved D. The sequencing input was peripheral blood or thyroid tissue (not recorded which). The CDR3: CAWSMQEGAEAFF. The DNA of the CDR3 is TGTGCCTGGAGTATGCAGGAGGGTGCCGAAGCTTTCTTT. Full variable domain (remainder filled in from reference TRBV30 and TRBJ1-1): SQTIHQWPATLVQPVGSPLSLECTVEGTSNPNLYWYRQAAGRGLQLLFYSVGIGQISSEVPQNLSASRPQDRQFILSSKKLLLSDSGFYLCAWSMQEGAEAFFGQGTRLTVV.